What follows are 3 T cell receptor beta chains derived from one specimen sequenced in a study of cytomegalovirus exposure and HLA in healthy donors. This PCR relied on a set of 60 Vbeta primers and 13 Jbeta primers. Measured with immunoSEQ multiplex PCR; TCRdb has only the in-frame clones, and not every one. In the table there are about 200,000 clones, approximately 80% of which are singletons. Source material: PBMCs. Source of these receptors: a young woman in good health and CMV-seronegative.

The chain couples TRBV28 to TRBJ1-4; 7 bases are a match to TRBD1. The CDR3 consists of 15 residues. Unmatched junction bases numbered 8, after V lost 3 bases and J lost 7 bases. The germline CDR1 and CDR2 sequences are MDHEN and SYDVKM. For the CDR3, the DNA is TGTGCCAGCAGTTTTCGGGAGGGGGCGCCTGAAAAACTGTTTTTT. It codes for CASSFREGAPEKLFF.

V and J are TRBV9 and TRBJ2-1; the match to TRBD2 covers 11 bases. Germline trimming cut 4 bases from V and 0 bases from J; bases unmatched to any gene: 6. This CDR3 is 17 amino acids long. Germline values: CDR1 SGDLS, CDR2 YYNGEE. DNA of the CDR3: TGTGCCAGCAGCCCCCGACTAGCGGGAAACTCCTACAATGAGCAGTTCTTC. Amino acid sequence: CASSPRLAGNSYNEQFF.

This clone was counted a single time. This rearrangement joins TRBV28 to TRBJ1-5; 9 bases match TRBD1. The CDR3 loop spans 14 amino acids. V gave up 2 bases and J gave up 6 bases; unmatched junction bases: 2. The V gene's germline CDR1 is MDHEN and CDR2 SYDVKM. The CDR3 coding sequence is TGTGCCAGCAGTTTAAAACAGGGGGCTCAGCCCCAGCATTTT. Translating gives CASSLKQGAQPQHF.